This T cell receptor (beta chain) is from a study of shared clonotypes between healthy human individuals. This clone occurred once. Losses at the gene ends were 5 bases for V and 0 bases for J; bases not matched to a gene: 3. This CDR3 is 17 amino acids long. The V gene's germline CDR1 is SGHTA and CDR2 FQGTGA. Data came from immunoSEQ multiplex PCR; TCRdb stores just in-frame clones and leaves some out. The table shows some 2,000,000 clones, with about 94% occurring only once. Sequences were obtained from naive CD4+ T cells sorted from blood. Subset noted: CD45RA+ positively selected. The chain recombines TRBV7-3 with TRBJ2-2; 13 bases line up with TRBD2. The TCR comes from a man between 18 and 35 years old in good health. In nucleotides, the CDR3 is TGTGCCAGCAGCCTGGGACTAGCGGGGTCGAACACCGGGGAGCTGTTTTTT. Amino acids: CASSLGLAGSNTGELFF. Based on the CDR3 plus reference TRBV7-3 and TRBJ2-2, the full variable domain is GAGVSQTPSNKVTEKGKYVELRCDPISGHTALYWYRQSLGQGPEFLIYFQGTGAADDSGLPNDRFFAVRPEGSVSTLKIQRTERGDSAVYLCASSLGLAGSNTGELFFGEGSRLTVL.